This entry lists 24 T cell receptor beta chains sequenced from one sample in a study of CD8 T cells in Susac syndrome. RNA in amounts of roughly 0.5 to 1 ug was reverse transcribed with random hexamers. MiXCR, run by TCRdb on the immunoSEQ multiplex PCR reads, gives a single entry per CDR3 protein. This sample has fewer than 350,000 distinct CDR3 sequences, with about 91% found just once. The sample was CD8+ T cells from PBMCs. The receptors here all came from a human donor with multiple sclerosis.

The J gene is TRBJ2-5, the V gene TRBV27; 13 positions agree with TRBD2. Per germline, CDR1 MNHEY and CDR2 SMNVEV (reference sequence). The CDR3 runs to 15 residues. Trimming at V came to 5 bases and at J to 5 bases, leaving 5 bases not matched to a gene. This CDR3 is CASSPGTSGKETQYF. CDR3 nucleotides: TGTGCCAGCAGTCCCGGGACTAGCGGGAAGGAGACCCAGTACTTC.

This clonotype was seen a single time. The rearrangement uses TRBV29-1 and TRBJ2-7, with 11 bases fitting TRBD1. The V gene end was trimmed by 4 bases and the J gene end by 3 bases; junction bases not matched to a gene: 2. Germline lookup yields CDR1 SQVTM and CDR2 ANQGSEA. The CDR3 loop spans 13 amino acids. CDR3 in amino acids: CSVVGTGGYEQYF. The CDR3, as DNA: TGCAGCGTTGTTGGGACAGGGGGCTACGAGCAGTACTTC.

The chain has TRBV27 and TRBJ2-3, with 10 positions matching TRBD2. The CDR3 is 19 amino acids. The germline CDR1 and CDR2 sequences are MNHEY and SMNVEV (reference sequence). V lost 3 bases and J lost 6; bases outside the gene matches: 18. The CDR3, as DNA: TGTGCCAGCAGTTTGACCCCCTTTGGGACTAGCGCGGCCGTTGATACGCAGTATTTT. Its protein product is CASSLTPFGTSAAVDTQYF.

The CDR3 spells CASSQEGRGHYEQYF. The CDR3, as DNA: TGTGCCAGCAGCCAAGAAGGCAGGGGCCACTACGAGCAGTACTTC. The rearrangement joins TRBV3-1 to TRBJ2-7, with D possibly being TRBD1 (6 bases). CDR3 length: 15 amino acids. Deletions cut 0 bases from V and 3 bases from J, with 12 bases between. Per germline, CDR1 LGHDT and CDR2 YNNKEL (reference sequence).

The chain carries TRBV7-2 and TRBJ2-7; perhaps TRBD2 as D (6 bases). Germline V lookup: CDR1 SGHTA, CDR2 FQGNSA. V was shortened by 5 bases and J by 3 bases, with 17 bases between the two germline ends. CDR3 length equals 15 residues. The CDR3 DNA reads TGTGCCAGCAGCCCTACACCTAGCGCAATCTACGAGCAGTACTTC. As protein: CASSPTPSAIYEQYF.

The gene calls are TRBV19 and TRBJ1-5, with TRBD1 matching over 9 bases. Unmatched junction bases numbered 6, after V lost 6 bases and J lost 3 bases. Per the germline V gene, CDR1 is LNHDA and CDR2 is SQIVND (reference sequence). The CDR3 loop spans 15 amino acids. CDR3 region: CASRLGTGFNQPQHF. CDR3 DNA: TGTGCCAGTAGACTCGGGACAGGGTTCAATCAGCCCCAGCATTTT. The entire variable domain, with the rest obtained from reference TRBV19 and TRBJ1-5, is as follows: DGGITQSPKYLFRKEGQNVTLSCEQNLNHDAMYWYRQDPGQGLRLIYYSQIVNDFQKGDIAEGYSVSREKKESFPLTVTSAQKNPTAFYLCASRLGTGFNQPQHFGDGTRLSIL.

The gene calls are TRBV7-9 and TRBJ2-3; TRBD2 might be the D (7 bases). CDR1 is SEHNR and CDR2 is FQNEAQ in the germline V gene (reference sequence). V lost 2 bases and J 2 bases, leaving 14 bases between the germline ends. The length of the CDR3 is 16 residues. The CDR3 DNA is TGTGCCAGCAGCTTATATGGGGGGGCAGCCACAGATACGCAGTATTTT. It encodes CASSLYGGAATDTQYF.

The V gene is TRBV12-3 or TRBV12-4, the J gene TRBJ2-1; 7 positions match TRBD2. V gave up 5 bases and J gave up 2 bases; unmatched junction bases: 6. The CDR3 length is 15 residues. CDR3 sequence: CASSMLGRAYNEQFF. DNA of the CDR3: TGTGCCAGCAGTATGTTGGGGAGGGCCTACAATGAGCAGTTCTTC.

This clonotype came up a few times. The chain recombines TRBV5-1 with TRBJ1-1, with a tentative D call TRBD1 (5 bases). The V and J ends lost 0 bases and 3 bases respectively, with 9 bases between them. The CDR3 is made up of 14 amino acids. Germline V gene sequence: CDR1 SGHRS, CDR2 YFSETQ. The CDR3 spells CASSLGGADTEAFF. DNA of the CDR3: TGCGCCAGCAGCTTGGGAGGGGCGGACACTGAAGCTTTCTTT. Complete variable domain (other parts from reference TRBV5-1 and TRBJ1-1): KAGVTQTPRYLIKTRGQQVTLSCSPISGHRSVSWYQQTPGQGLQFLFEYFSETQRNKGNFPGRFSGRQFSNSRSEMNVSTLELGDSALYLCASSLGGADTEAFFGQGTRLTVV.

The genes are TRBV6-1 and TRBJ2-1; the match to TRBD1 covers 7 bases. This CDR3 is built from 19 residues. With V trimmed by 4 bases and J by 2 bases, 17 bases remained unmatched. CDR1 is MNHNS, CDR2 SASEGT, per germline. DNA for the CDR3: TGTGCCAGCAGTGGAGGTGACAGGGCGCTCCGTTTCGCCTACAATGAGCAGTTCTTC. This sequence encodes CASSGGDRALRFAYNEQFF.

V and J are TRBV2 and TRBJ2-7; D not certain. The CDR3 consists of 13 residues. Germline V gene data show CDR1 as SNHLY and CDR2 as FYNNEI. V was clipped by 10 bases and J by 0 bases, with 13 bases between them. CDR3 DNA: TGTGCCACCCTCCTTCCGGACTCCTACGAGCAGTACTTC. Translated, it gives CATLLPDSYEQYF.

This chain joins TRBV7-8 and TRBJ2-7; 10 nucleotides line up with TRBD1. CDR3 length equals 15 residues. The V segment lost 1 base and the J segment 5 bases; nucleotides outside the gene matches: 5. Germline V lookup: CDR1 SGHVS, CDR2 FQNEAQ. CDR3 sequence reads: CASSLVTGGGHEQYF. For the CDR3, the DNA is TGTGCCAGCAGCTTAGTGACAGGGGGCGGGCACGAGCAGTACTTC.

This sequence joins TRBV5-6 and TRBJ2-4; a weak D match, TRBD2 (6 bases). The CDR3 has 17 amino acids. V lost 1 base, J lost 0 bases, and 14 bases lay in between. CDR1 SGHDT and CDR2 YYEEEE come from the germline V gene. The CDR3 DNA sequence: TGTGCCAGCAGCTTGTGGTCGGGAGAACTAGCCAAAAACATTCAGTACTTC. This translates into CASSLWSGELAKNIQYF.

The chain employs TRBV9 and TRBJ2-7; the match to TRBD1 covers 9 bases. The ends lost 2 bases at V and 2 bases at J; junction bases unmatched: 5. The CDR3 totals 15 residues. In germline, CDR1 is SGDLS, CDR2 YYNGEE. Written as DNA, the CDR3 is TGTGCCAGCAGCGTTGGGGGGACAGGGACCTACGAGCAGTACTTC. As protein: CASSVGGTGTYEQYF.

The chain employs TRBV27 and TRBJ2-5; possible D gene TRBD1, 5 bases. Germline assignment: CDR1 MNHEY and CDR2 SMNVEV (reference sequence). This CDR3 has 14 residues. V lost 4 bases and J lost 3, with 12 bases in between. This CDR3 reads CASSSFLQEETQYF. The DNA for the CDR3 is TGTGCCAGCAGTTCCTTCCTACAGGAAGAGACCCAGTACTTC.

CDR3 nucleotide sequence: TGTGCCAGCAGTCCGGGACTAGCGGCCAATGAGCAGTTCTTC. Translation gives CASSPGLAANEQFF. V is TRBV2 and J is TRBJ2-1; 11 bases match TRBD2. The germline V gene has CDR1 SNHLY and CDR2 FYNNEI. CDR3 size: 14 residues. Trimming cost V 5 bases and J 6 bases; bases outside gene matches: 3.

CDR3 protein: CSASTEAFF. In DNA, the CDR3 is TGCAGTGCTAGTACTGAAGCTTTCTTT. The V call is TRBV20-1, the J call TRBJ1-1; D call uncertain. Germline CDR1 DFQATT, CDR2 SNEGSKA (reference sequence). V shed 3 bases and J shed 5 bases, with 1 base lying between them. This CDR3 region has 9 residues.

This clonotype is a singleton in its sample. This chain links TRBV4-2 with TRBJ2-7, with a possible D match to TRBD2 (7 bases). V lost 0 bases, J lost 0 bases, and 15 bases lay in between. The CDR3 totals 17 residues. CDR1 and CDR2 (germline): LGHNA, YNFKEQ. CDR3 protein: CASSQDGGPYNSYEQYF. CDR3 bases: TGTGCCAGCAGCCAAGACGGGGGGCCCTACAACTCCTACGAGCAGTACTTC.

The chain carries TRBV13 and TRBJ2-2, with D perhaps given as TRBD1 or TRBD2 (5 bases each). CDR3 length equals 18 residues. Deletions cut 4 bases from V and 0 bases from J, with 18 bases between. Germline loops: CDR1 PRHDT, CDR2 FYEKMQ (reference sequence). CDR3 nucleotide sequence: TGTGCCAGCAGCTCCTCTGTTATCGAGGGGTCGAACACCGGGGAGCTGTTTTTT. Translated: CASSSSVIEGSNTGELFF.

This chain joins TRBV4-3 and TRBJ2-1; 7 positions agree with TRBD2. This CDR3 spans 16 amino acids. The V gene end was trimmed by 0 bases and the J gene end by 0 bases; junction bases not matched to a gene: 2. From germline, CDR1 is LGHNA and CDR2 YSLEER. The CDR3 sequence: CASSQDRTSSYNEQFF. The CDR3 coding sequence is TGCGCCAGCAGCCAAGATCGGACTAGCTCCTACAATGAGCAGTTCTTC.

The chain uses TRBV7-9 and TRBJ2-1; D not certain. The germline gives CDR1 SEHNR, CDR2 FQNEAQ (reference sequence). The CDR3 has 11 amino acids. V lost 11 bases and J lost 6, with 11 bases in between. This CDR3 is CAVGRSNEQFF. The CDR3 bases are TGTGCCGTAGGCCGATCCAATGAGCAGTTCTTC.

The chain recombines TRBV12-3 or TRBV12-4 with TRBJ2-1; D not resolved. CDR3 length equals 13 residues. The V end was cut by 6 bases, the J end by 5 bases, with 11 bases between. CDR3 protein: CASRPPRHNEQFF. As DNA, the CDR3 is TGTGCCAGCAGGCCCCCCAGGCACAATGAGCAGTTCTTC.

This rearrangement joins TRBV4-3 to TRBJ1-1, with D unclear. CDR3 length: 15 amino acids. Germline CDR1 LGHNA, CDR2 YSLEER. V lost 1 base to trimming and J lost 2 bases, with 11 bases between them. CDR3 in DNA: TGCGCCAGCAGCCAAGGAGTCAGTTCTAACACTGAAGCTTTCTTT. This codes for CASSQGVSSNTEAFF.

Details on this clonotype: The germline gene is not matched at one end of the junction; a read error may be the cause. V and J are TRBV7-6 and TRBJ2-1, with D possibly being TRBD1 (7 bases). The CDR3 has 16 residues. Germline V CDR1 and CDR2: SGHVS, FNYEAQ. The CDR3 protein is CASSSLTGEAWTEKFF. As DNA, the CDR3 is TGTGCCAGCAGCTCTCTAACAGGGGAGGCCTGGACTGAGAAGTTCTTC.